What follows is one T cell receptor beta chain and its context. The V end lost 1 base, the J end lost 7 bases, and 10 bases lay between the germline ends. Germline lookup yields CDR1 LGHNA and CDR2 YSLEER. This CDR3 is built from 14 residues. This record belongs to a study of blood T cell repertoires in COVID-19. Study at large: Both acute and convalescent COVID-19 samples were obtained from the United States, Italy and Spain. In each case, the material was cDNA or gDNA derived from T cells, B-cell-depleted T cells, or PBMCs.

Study processing details: Using reference gene primer amplification, nucleated cell counts were estimated. Profiled with immunoSEQ multiplex PCR; TCRdb holds only in-frame clones, not every one. V, J and clone size are taken as reported in that table, and D and trimming were inferred from the DNA itself. The sample consists of about 280,000 clones, about 83% of them appearing once. Material for sequencing was peripheral blood. The source of this sequence is a woman in her forties or fifties who had recovered from COVID-19. The rearrangement joins TRBV4-3 to TRBJ2-2, with D perhaps TRBD2 (5 bases). Written as DNA, the CDR3 is TGCGCCAGCAGCCAAGGGGAGTTGATCGGGGAGCTGTTTTTT. Residues: CASSQGELIGELFF.